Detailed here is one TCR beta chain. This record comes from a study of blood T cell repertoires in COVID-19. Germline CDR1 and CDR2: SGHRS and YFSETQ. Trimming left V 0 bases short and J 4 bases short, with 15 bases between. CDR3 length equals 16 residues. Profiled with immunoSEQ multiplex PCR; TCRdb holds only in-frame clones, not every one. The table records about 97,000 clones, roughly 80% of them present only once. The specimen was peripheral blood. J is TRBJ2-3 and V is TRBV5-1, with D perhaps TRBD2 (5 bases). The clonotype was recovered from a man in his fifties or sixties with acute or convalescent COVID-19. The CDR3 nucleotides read TGCGCCAGCAGCTTGGCTATCAAAACCGGGGCAGATACGCAGTATTTT. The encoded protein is CASSLAIKTGADTQYF.